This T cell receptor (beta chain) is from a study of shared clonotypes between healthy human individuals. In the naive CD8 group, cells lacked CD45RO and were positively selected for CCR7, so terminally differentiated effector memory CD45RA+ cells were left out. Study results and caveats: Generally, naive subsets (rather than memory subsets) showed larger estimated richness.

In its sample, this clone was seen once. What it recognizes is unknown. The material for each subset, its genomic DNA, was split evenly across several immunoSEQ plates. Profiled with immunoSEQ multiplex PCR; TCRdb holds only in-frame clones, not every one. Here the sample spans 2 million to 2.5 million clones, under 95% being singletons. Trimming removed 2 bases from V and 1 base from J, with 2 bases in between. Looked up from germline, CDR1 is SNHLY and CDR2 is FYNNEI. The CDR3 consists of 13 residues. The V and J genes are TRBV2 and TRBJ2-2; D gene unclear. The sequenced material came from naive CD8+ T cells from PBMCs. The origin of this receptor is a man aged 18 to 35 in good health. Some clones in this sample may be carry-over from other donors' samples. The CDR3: CASSEKNTGELFF. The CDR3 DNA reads TGTGCCAGCAGTGAAAAGAACACCGGGGAGCTGTTTTTT. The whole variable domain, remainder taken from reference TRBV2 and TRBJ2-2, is EPEVTQTPSHQVTQMGQEVILRCVPISNHLYFYWYRQILGQKVEFLVSFYNNEISEKSEIFDDQFSVERPDGSNFTLKIRSTKLEDSAMYFCASSEKNTGELFFGEGSRLTVL.